This passage covers 30 T cell receptor beta chains from one sample sequenced in a study of cytomegalovirus exposure and HLA in healthy donors. The PCR contained 60 Vbeta and 13 Jbeta primers. The method was immunoSEQ multiplex PCR; TCRdb's version includes in-frame clones alone and lacks a portion of them. This repertoire includes 70,000 or so clones. Sequencing was performed on PBMCs. These receptors came from a man aged 40-55 years in good health and CMV-seronegative.

The genes are TRBV7-9 and TRBJ1-5, with 11 bases lining up with TRBD1. The trim removed 2 bases at V and 2 bases at J, leaving 8 bases unmatched. The CDR3 loop spans 18 amino acids. CDR1 and CDR2 from the germline V gene are SEHNR and FQNEAQ (reference sequence). CDR3 DNA sequence: TGTGCCAGCAGCTTACACCGGACAGGGGGCGAACGCAATCAGCCCCAGCATTTT. Protein: CASSLHRTGGERNQPQHF.

The chain couples TRBV6-1 to TRBJ2-3, with TRBD2 matching 15 bases. The CDR3 has 14 amino acids. CDR1 is MNHNS and CDR2 is SASEGT in the germline V gene. The trim removed 8 bases at V and 4 bases at J, leaving 1 base unmatched. The CDR3 DNA follows: TGTGCCAGCCGGACTAGCGGGGGGGCAGATACGCAGTATTTT. Its translation is CASRTSGGADTQYF.

The CDR3 sequence is CASSERQLEAFF. The CDR3 nucleotides are TGTGCCAGCAGTGAACGACAGCTTGAAGCTTTCTTT. This chain links TRBV6-1 with TRBJ1-1; a possible D gene is TRBD1 (5 bases). The germline V and J ends were trimmed by 2 bases and 7 bases, with 8 bases remaining between them. The germline gives CDR1 MNHNS, CDR2 SASEGT. This CDR3 spans 12 amino acids.

V usage is TRBV6-5 and J usage is TRBJ1-2; D is perhaps TRBD1 (6 bases). CDR3 length equals 12 residues. CDR1 MNHEY and CDR2 SVGAGI come from the germline V gene. The V end was cut by 5 bases, the J end by 7 bases, with 11 bases between. CDR3 residues: CASSPPQGGYTF. Here the CDR3 DNA reads TGTGCCAGCAGTCCACCACAGGGTGGCTACACCTTC.

The chain couples TRBV30 to TRBJ1-5, with D unresolved. Trimming pared 0 bases from V and 1 base from J, leaving 4 bases between. Per the germline V gene, CDR1 is GTSNPN and CDR2 is SVGIG (reference sequence). The CDR3 consists of 13 residues. The CDR3 sequence is CAWSVQSNQPQHF. The CDR3 coding sequence is TGTGCCTGGAGTGTACAGAGCAATCAGCCCCAGCATTTT.

The rearrangement uses TRBV7-9 and TRBJ1-1; D unresolved. CDR3 length: 16 residues. Germline V CDR1 and CDR2: SEHNR, FQNEAQ (reference sequence). Trimming removed 1 base at V and 5 bases at J, with 17 bases between. CDR3 DNA: TGTGCCAGCAGCTTAGGGTTGGGCGTGGTGCAGACTGAAGCTTTCTTT. Its translation is CASSLGLGVVQTEAFF.

The chain combines TRBV4-1 with TRBJ1-3; maybe TRBD1 (6 bases). Trimming left V 4 bases short and J 0 bases short, with 19 bases between. CDR1 MGHRA and CDR2 YSYEKL come from the germline V gene. CDR3 length: 18 residues. CDR3 in DNA: TGCGCCAGCAGCCCCGGTGTCAGGGGTCCTCTCTCTGGAAACACCATATATTTT. The encoded protein is CASSPGVRGPLSGNTIYF.

This rearrangement joins TRBV28 to TRBJ1-2; 8 bases agree with TRBD1. The CDR3 loop spans 13 amino acids. Germline CDR1 and CDR2: MDHEN and SYDVKM. J lost 6 bases, V lost 5 bases, and 5 bases had no gene match. The DNA for the CDR3 is TGTGCCAGCAGTATGACAGGGGTCAATGGCTACACCTTC. Its translation: CASSMTGVNGYTF.

V usage is TRBV14 and J usage is TRBJ1-6; possible D gene TRBD1, 5 bases. This CDR3 comprises 14 residues. Germline V gives CDR1 SGHDN, CDR2 FVKESK. Trimming took off 6 bases at V and 4 bases at J, with 10 bases between the two ends. As DNA, the CDR3 is TGTGCCAGCAGAACACAGGTGTATAATTCACCCCTCCACTTT. Protein product: CASRTQVYNSPLHF.

CDR3 nucleotide sequence: TGTGCCAGCAGCTTATCTGGGGGGACTACCTACGAGCAGTACTTC. Translating gives CASSLSGGTTYEQYF. This chain uses TRBV11-2 with TRBJ2-7; 7 nucleotides align to TRBD2. J gave up 2 bases and V 2 bases, and 6 bases lay outside the gene matches. The germline V gene encodes CDR1 SGHAT and CDR2 FQNNGV. The CDR3 is 15 amino acids.

The J gene is TRBJ1-6, the V gene TRBV2, with a possible D match to TRBD1 (5 bases). V dropped 7 bases and J dropped 5 bases, with 15 bases sitting between them. The CDR3 extends over 15 amino acids. Germline-derived CDR1 and CDR2 are SNHLY and FYNNEI. CDR3 protein: CASILGLSHNSPLHF. CDR3 DNA: TGTGCCAGCATTCTGGGACTATCGCATAATTCACCCCTCCACTTT.

The genes are TRBV6-5 and TRBJ1-5; TRBD1 might be the D (6 bases). Germline V gene data show CDR1 as MNHEY and CDR2 as SVGAGI. The CDR3 consists of 14 residues. Trimming pared 5 bases from V and 7 bases from J, leaving 15 bases between. The CDR3 is CASSAVTGQQPQHF. CDR3 bases: TGTGCCAGCAGTGCTGTTACAGGGCAACAGCCCCAGCATTTT.

The genes are TRBV30 and TRBJ1-6, with a tentative D call TRBD1 (6 bases). Trimming removed 5 bases from V and 5 bases from J, with 7 bases in between. CDR1 is GTSNPN, CDR2 SVGIG, per germline (reference sequence). The CDR3 consists of 12 residues. Written as DNA, the CDR3 is TGTGCCTGGCAGGGGAATAATTCACCCCTCCACTTT. It yields the protein CAWQGNNSPLHF. The full variable domain, completed using reference TRBV30 and TRBJ1-6, is SQTIHQWPATLVQPVGSPLSLECTVEGTSNPNLYWYRQAAGRGLQLLFYSVGIGQISSEVPQNLSASRPQDRQFILSSKKLLLSDSGFYLCAWQGNNSPLHFGNGTRLTVT.

The genes are TRBV10-3 and TRBJ2-1, with a possible D match to TRBD2 (8 bases). The length of the CDR3 is 17 residues. Trimming took off 6 bases at V and 3 bases at J, with 21 bases between the two ends. Germline CDR1 is ENHRY and CDR2 is SYGVKD. In DNA form, the CDR3 reads TGTGCCATCAGAAGGGGGCAGGGGCGGGGGGACTACAATGAGCAGTTCTTC. It is translated as CAIRRGQGRGDYNEQFF.

The chain is built from TRBV27 and TRBJ2-3, with D unresolved. Germline CDR1 reads MNHEY; CDR2 reads SMNVEV (reference sequence). V gave up 7 bases and J gave up 4 bases, with 6 bases separating them. The CDR3 sequence is 11 residues long. The CDR3 nucleotides read TGTGCCAGCACCCGGGCAGATACGCAGTATTTT. Protein: CASTRADTQYF.

This chain links TRBV6-5 with TRBJ2-3; D is perhaps TRBD2 (5 bases). This CDR3 contains 16 residues. Trimming left V 0 bases short and J 3 bases short, with 13 bases between. The germline V gene has CDR1 MNHEY and CDR2 SVGAGI. CDR3 region: CASSYSWGEVTDTQYF. CDR3 coding DNA: TGTGCCAGCAGTTACTCGTGGGGAGAGGTGACAGATACGCAGTATTTT.

Details on this clone: This same CDR3 is encoded by further DNA sequences in the sample. This chain joins TRBV5-5 and TRBJ1-5, with 7 bases fitting TRBD1. The J segment lost 5 bases and the V segment lost 4 bases, leaving 6 bases of the junction unmatched. The germline V gene has CDR1 SGHKS and CDR2 YYEKEE (reference sequence). The CDR3 contains 14 residues. CDR3 nucleotide sequence: TGTGCCAGCAGCCCCGACAGGGCCCATCAGCCCCAGCATTTT. This translates into CASSPDRAHQPQHF.

This sequence joins TRBV2 and TRBJ1-1; 8 bases agree with TRBD1. Germline lookup yields CDR1 SNHLY and CDR2 FYNNEI. After removal of 7 bases from V and 9 bases from J, the junction contained 13 bases not matched to a gene. CDR3 length equals 14 residues. CDR3 loop: CASTDPDRGKKAFF. CDR3 DNA: TGTGCCAGCACCGACCCTGACAGGGGTAAAAAAGCTTTCTTT.

V and J are TRBV11-2 and TRBJ2-1; D may be TRBD2 (5 bases). Germline V gives CDR1 SGHAT, CDR2 FQNNGV. V was cut by 5 bases and J by 3 bases, with 14 bases left in between. The CDR3 covers 15 residues. The DNA for the CDR3 is TGTGCCAGCAGCGCTAGGACTGCCAACTACAATGAGCAGTTCTTC. Protein: CASSARTANYNEQFF. The variable domain in full, with the rest retrieved from reference TRBV11-2 and TRBJ2-1, is EAGVAQSPRYKIIEKRQSVAFWCNPISGHATLYWYQQILGQGPKLLIQFQNNGVVDDSQLPKDRFSAERLKGVDSTLKIQPAKLEDSAVYLCASSARTANYNEQFFGPGTRLTVL.

The chain uses TRBV5-6 and TRBJ1-1; possible D gene TRBD1, 5 bases. In germline, CDR1 is SGHDT, CDR2 YYEEEE. This CDR3 comprises 12 residues. Trimming took off 4 bases at V and 5 bases at J, with 9 bases between the two ends. For the CDR3, the DNA is TGTGCCAGCAGCGAGGACATGACTGAAGCTTTCTTT. This translates into CASSEDMTEAFF.

This chain links TRBV5-6 with TRBJ1-2; D remains unclear. Between the trimmed V and J ends, which lost 3 bases and 7 bases, there was a span of 13 bases. Germline V gene data show CDR1 as SGHDT and CDR2 as YYEEEE. The CDR3 length is 13 residues. CDR3 in amino acids: CASSYYHGGGYTF. The CDR3 DNA reads as TGTGCCAGCAGCTACTACCATGGAGGTGGCTACACCTTC.

The chain uses TRBV10-2 and TRBJ2-2, with TRBD2 matching over 10 bases. J lost 6 bases, V lost 6 bases, and 4 bases had no gene match. The CDR3 totals 14 residues. Germline values: CDR1 WSHSY, CDR2 SAAADI. The CDR3 nucleotides are TGCGCCAGCAGGAAGGGACTAGCGCCCGGGGAGCTGTTTTTT. Translating gives CASRKGLAPGELFF.

This sequence joins TRBV10-2 and TRBJ2-2; 8 nucleotides match TRBD1. The CDR3 runs 16 residues. J was trimmed by 0 bases and V by 5 bases; bases with no gene match: 5. CDR1 is WSHSY and CDR2 is SAAADI in the germline V gene. CDR3 coding DNA: TGCGCCAGCAGTCACCCGGACAGGGCGAACACCGGGGAGCTGTTTTTT. Translated, it gives CASSHPDRANTGELFF.

The chain is built from TRBV19 and TRBJ1-5; 10 bases are shared with TRBD1. The germline CDR1 and CDR2 sequences are LNHDA and SQIVND (reference sequence). The CDR3 length is 19 residues. The J segment lost 0 bases and the V segment lost 5 bases, leaving 13 bases of the junction unmatched. The chain's CDR3 is CASSSRDRGPQYSNQPQHF. As DNA, the CDR3 is TGTGCCAGTAGTTCCCGGGACAGGGGCCCCCAATATAGCAATCAGCCCCAGCATTTT.

The chain has TRBV30 and TRBJ1-2; TRBD1 matches 7 bases. The CDR3 consists of 14 residues. Trimming removed 3 bases from V and 2 bases from J; junction bases left unmatched: 6. Germline lookup yields CDR1 GTSNPN and CDR2 SVGIG (reference sequence). CDR3 sequence (DNA): TGTGCCTGGAGGGACCGGGACAGCAACTATGGCTACACCTTC. Protein: CAWRDRDSNYGYTF.

This chain connects TRBV27 to TRBJ2-7; 11 bases align to TRBD1. In germline, CDR1 is MNHEY, CDR2 SMNVEV (reference sequence). This CDR3 has 15 amino acids. The junction had 5 bases not matched to a gene; V was cut back by 3 bases and J by 4 bases. CDR3 region: CASSLIGTGGYEQYF. The DNA for the CDR3 is TGTGCCAGCAGTTTGATCGGGACAGGGGGTTACGAGCAGTACTTC.

The J gene is TRBJ2-4, the V gene TRBV28; D gene ambiguous. CDR1 and CDR2 (germline): MDHEN, SYDVKM. Trimming shortened V by 7 bases and J by 4 bases, and 5 bases separated the two germline ends. This CDR3 has 11 amino acids. In nucleotides, the CDR3 is TGTGCCAGCACACAGAAAAACATTCAGTACTTC. This translates into CASTQKNIQYF.

This chain uses TRBV18 with TRBJ2-7; 7 nucleotides match TRBD2. V gave up 3 bases and J gave up 6 bases; unmatched junction bases: 11. CDR1 and CDR2 from the germline V gene are KGHSH and LQKENI. The CDR3 is made up of 15 amino acids. The CDR3 reads CASSPGTTKKVEQYF. CDR3 nucleotide sequence: TGTGCCAGCTCACCCGGGACTACCAAGAAGGTCGAGCAGTACTTC.

The chain uses TRBV30 and TRBJ2-2, with TRBD1 matching over 9 bases. The germline V gene has CDR1 GTSNPN and CDR2 SVGIG (reference sequence). This CDR3 is 16 amino acids long. The V and J ends lost 6 bases and 7 bases, in that order; junction bases with no gene match: 15. CDR3 in DNA: TGTGCCTGCCCAAAGCGGGGACAGGGATTTGGCGGGGAGCTGTTTTTT. This translates into CACPKRGQGFGGELFF.

The V call is TRBV5-1, the J call TRBJ2-5; possible D gene TRBD1, 5 bases. The DNA end is more similar to TRBJ2-7, so the J call may be wrong. This CDR3 spans 17 amino acids. CDR1 is SGHRS and CDR2 is YFSETQ in the germline V gene. CDR3 nucleotide sequence: TGCGCCAGCAGCTTGTTGGGCGTGGCAGGGTTGGTAGGCGAGCAGTACTTC. Its translation is CASSLLGVAGLVGEQYF.